Detailed here is one T cell receptor (beta chain). Its target is unknown. Trimming took 5 bases from V and 5 from J; bases not matched to a gene: 12. Germline lookup yields CDR1 MNHEY and CDR2 SVGEGT. This CDR3 is 17 amino acids long. This sample is part of a study of T-cell memory formation after mild COVID-19. TCRdb called the 5' RACE reads again in MiXCR, with one record for every CDR3 protein. The table records roughly 400,000 distinct CDR3 sequences, approximately 16% of them present only once. Study-wide points: Day 15 to 85 contracting clones showed balanced CD4/CD8; day 15 to 37 expanders favored CD4+.

Sequencing input: PBMCs or a T cell subset sorted from them (not recorded which). The chain joins TRBV6-2 or TRBV6-3 to TRBJ2-5, with 12 nucleotides matching TRBD2. This TCR was sampled from a young man who had mild COVID-19 (a few samples of this study predate the infection). Cell type and time point are not known. DNA for the CDR3: TGTGCCAGCAGTACGGGACTAGCGGGTTCCTCGGGGGAGACCCAGTACTTC. Translation: CASSTGLAGSSGETQYF.